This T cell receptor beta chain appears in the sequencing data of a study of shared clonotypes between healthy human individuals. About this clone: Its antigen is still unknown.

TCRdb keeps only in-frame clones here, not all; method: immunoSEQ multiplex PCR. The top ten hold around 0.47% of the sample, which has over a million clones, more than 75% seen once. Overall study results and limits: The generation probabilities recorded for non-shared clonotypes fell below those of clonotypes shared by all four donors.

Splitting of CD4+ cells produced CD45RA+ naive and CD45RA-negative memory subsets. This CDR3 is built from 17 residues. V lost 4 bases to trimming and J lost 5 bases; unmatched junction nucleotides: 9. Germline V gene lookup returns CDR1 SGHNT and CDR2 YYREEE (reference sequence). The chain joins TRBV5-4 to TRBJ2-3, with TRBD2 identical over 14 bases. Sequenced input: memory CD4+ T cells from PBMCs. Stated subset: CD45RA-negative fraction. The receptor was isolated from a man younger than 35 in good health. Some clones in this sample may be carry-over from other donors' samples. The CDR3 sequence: CASSPPTSGRAIDTQYF. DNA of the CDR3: TGTGCCAGCAGCCCCCCGACTAGCGGGAGGGCGATAGATACGCAGTATTTT.